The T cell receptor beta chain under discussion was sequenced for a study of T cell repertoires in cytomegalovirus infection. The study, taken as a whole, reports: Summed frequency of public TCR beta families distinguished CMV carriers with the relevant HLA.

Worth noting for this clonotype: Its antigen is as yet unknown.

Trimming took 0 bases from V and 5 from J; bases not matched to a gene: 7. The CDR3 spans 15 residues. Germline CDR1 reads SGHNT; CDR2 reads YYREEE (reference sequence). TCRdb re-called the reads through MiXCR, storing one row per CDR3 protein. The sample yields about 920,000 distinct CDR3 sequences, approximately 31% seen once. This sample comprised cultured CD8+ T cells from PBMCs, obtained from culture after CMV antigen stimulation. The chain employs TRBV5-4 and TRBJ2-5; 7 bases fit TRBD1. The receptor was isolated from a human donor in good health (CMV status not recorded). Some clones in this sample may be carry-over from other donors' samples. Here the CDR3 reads CASSLERGHRETQYF. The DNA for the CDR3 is TGTGCCAGCAGCTTGGAAAGGGGGCATCGGGAGACCCAGTACTTC.